Below, 20 T cell receptor beta chains from the same sample are listed, as sequenced in a study of blood T cell repertoires in COVID-19 (dated by TCRdb to between 2020 and 2021). Receptor libraries were prepared by the immunoSEQ multiplex PCR assay. What TCRdb holds here is the immuneACCESS table cut down to in-frame rearrangements. Part of the clones is not present; checked against another copy, under half of the missing clones reflect an unresolved V gene, and the others are unexplained. For this sample the table gives roughly 220,000 clones, of which 88% were detected only once. About 2.4% of the sample rests with the top ten. The sample was PBMCs or T cells enriched from blood (not recorded which). The receptors derive from a woman in her 30s who had recovered from COVID-19.

CDR3 loop: CASSQERTSPTGELFF. The CDR3, as DNA: TGTGCCAGCAGCCAAGAAAGGACTAGCCCCACCGGGGAGCTGTTTTTT. V and J are TRBV3-1 (or the pseudogene TRBV3-2) and TRBJ2-2; 8 nucleotides line up with TRBD2. The germline gives CDR1 LGHDT, CDR2 YNNKEL (reference sequence). The CDR3 contains 16 residues. The V gene end was trimmed by 0 bases and the J gene end by 4 bases; junction bases not matched to a gene: 4.

The chain employs TRBV19 and TRBJ2-1; perhaps TRBD2 as D (6 bases). This CDR3 has 17 residues. Between the trimmed V and J ends, which lost 5 bases and 1 base, there was a span of 18 bases. The germline gives CDR1 LNHDA, CDR2 SQIVND (reference sequence). As DNA, the CDR3 is TGTGCCAGTAGTCCCGGAGGAAGCGGGCAATCCTACAATGAGCAGTTCTTC. This encodes CASSPGGSGQSYNEQFF.

The chain couples TRBV4-2 to TRBJ2-3; 8 bases line up with TRBD2. The V gene's germline CDR1 is LGHNA and CDR2 YNFKEQ. The trim removed 0 bases at V and 4 bases at J, leaving 12 bases unmatched. The CDR3 has 18 amino acids. CDR3 residues: CASSQDVSGLAFPDTQYF. The DNA for the CDR3 is TGTGCCAGCAGCCAAGATGTCTCAGGACTAGCTTTCCCAGATACGCAGTATTTT.

This clone has a handful of counts. V gene TRBV11-1 combines with J gene TRBJ2-7; D is perhaps TRBD2 (6 bases). The CDR3 contains 15 residues. Germline CDR1 and CDR2: SGHAT and FQDESV (reference sequence). Trimming cost V 5 bases and J 3 bases, with 17 bases left between them. For the CDR3, the DNA is TGTGCCAGCAGCCGGGACTTCACTGAAATCTACGAGCAGTACTTC. The encoded protein is CASSRDFTEIYEQYF.

The chain employs TRBV19 and TRBJ1-2, with TRBD1 as a possible D gene (6 bases). Trimming took off 3 bases at V and 0 bases at J, with 11 bases between the two ends. Germline V gene data show CDR1 as LNHDA and CDR2 as SQIVND (reference sequence). The CDR3 sequence is 15 residues long. The CDR3 loop reads CASSMLGGTNYGYTF. CDR3 nucleotides: TGTGCCAGTAGTATGCTTGGGGGCACTAACTATGGCTACACCTTC.

This clone appeared once. V usage is TRBV4-3 and J usage is TRBJ1-4, with D perhaps TRBD1 (6 bases). The CDR3 is 15 amino acids. The germline CDR1 and CDR2 sequences are LGHNA and YSLEER. Trimming removed 1 base from V and 8 bases from J, with 14 bases in between. The CDR3 nucleotides read TGCGCCAGCAGCCAAGCAAGGGGGAAAACAGAAAAACTGTTTTTT. Amino acid sequence: CASSQARGKTEKLFF.

This chain links TRBV6-5 with TRBJ2-7, with 7 bases identical to TRBD1. After removal of 5 bases from V and 0 bases from J, the junction contained 7 bases not matched to a gene. This CDR3 has 15 residues. Germline V gene lookup returns CDR1 MNHEY and CDR2 SVGAGI. DNA of the CDR3: TGTGCCAGCAGTCAGCCTTGGGACAGCTCCTACGAGCAGTACTTC. It translates to CASSQPWDSSYEQYF.

The sample holds one count of this clone. CDR3 sequence reads: CASSELASSTDTQYF. As DNA, the CDR3 is TGTGCCAGCAGTGAGTTAGCGAGCAGCACAGATACGCAGTATTTT. The V call is TRBV6-1, the J call TRBJ2-3, with D possibly TRBD2 on 5 matching bases. Germline lookup yields CDR1 MNHNS and CDR2 SASEGT. The CDR3 spans 15 residues. V was trimmed by 3 bases and J by 0 bases, leaving 10 bases between them.

The chain has TRBV7-2 and TRBJ1-2, with 9 bases that match TRBD1. The CDR3 runs 16 residues. The J segment lost 8 bases and the V segment lost 3 bases, leaving 13 bases of the junction unmatched. CDR1 is SGHTA and CDR2 is FQGNSA in the germline V gene. This CDR3 reads CASSLGIRQGDHGYTF. CDR3 bases: TGTGCCAGCAGCTTGGGTATTCGACAGGGGGACCACGGCTACACCTTC.

This clone was observed once. The chain has TRBV25-1 and TRBJ2-5; D might be TRBD2 (6 bases). With 2 bases removed from V and 4 bases from J, the gap between germline ends came to 14 bases. The CDR3 is 15 residues long. Germline loops: CDR1 MGHDK, CDR2 SYGVNS. CDR3 residues: CASSEPGGAGETQYF. The CDR3 DNA reads as TGTGCCAGCAGTGAACCAGGAGGGGCAGGAGAGACCCAGTACTTC.

This sequence joins TRBV27 and TRBJ2-2, with D tentatively TRBD1 (6 bases). Trimming cost V 4 bases and J 6 bases, with 21 bases left between them. The CDR3 is 17 residues long. Per the germline V gene, CDR1 is MNHEY and CDR2 is SMNVEV (reference sequence). The CDR3 sequence: CASSYRSPAGVSGELFF. CDR3 nucleotides: TGTGCCAGCAGTTATCGAAGTCCGGCAGGGGTCTCCGGGGAGCTGTTTTTT.

This clone has just one count. The chain recombines TRBV7-2 with TRBJ1-2; 7 bases are shared with TRBD1. The CDR3 has 14 residues. With 0 bases clipped from V and 8 bases from J, the junction kept 6 bases outside the gene matches. The germline gives CDR1 SGHTA, CDR2 FQGNSA. The CDR3 DNA reads TGTGCCAGCAGCTTAGCCGTCGAACAGGGGGGCTACACCTTC. Translated, it gives CASSLAVEQGGYTF.

The chain's CDR3 is CASSLSEGRTEAFF. The DNA for the CDR3 is TGTGCCAGCAGCTTATCTGAAGGGAGGACTGAAGCTTTCTTT. The J gene is TRBJ1-1, the V gene TRBV7-3; D remains ambiguous. Germline CDR1 reads SGHTA; CDR2 reads FQGTGA. Trimming took 2 bases from V and 5 from J, leaving 12 bases between them. The CDR3 is 14 amino acids.

The count of this clone is one. V usage is TRBV7-9 and J usage is TRBJ1-6; 9 nucleotides line up with TRBD1. V shed 6 bases and J 10 bases; nucleotides not matched to a gene: 7. The CDR3 runs 14 residues. The germline gives CDR1 SEHNR, CDR2 FQNEAQ (reference sequence). CDR3 bases: TGTGCCAGCAGTCCACAGGGGGCGGCGTCACCCCTCCACTTT. It translates to CASSPQGAASPLHF. The full variable domain, with the rest looked up from reference TRBV7-9 and TRBJ1-6, is DTGVSQNPRHKITKRGQNVTFRCDPISEHNRLYWYRQTLGQGPEFLTYFQNEAQLEKSRLLSDRFSAERPKGSFSTLEIQRTEQGDSAMYLCASSPQGAASPLHFGNGTRLTVT.

J is TRBJ2-3 and V is TRBV5-4; 7 nucleotides align to TRBD1. Germline CDR1 is SGHNT and CDR2 is YYREEE (reference sequence). V gave up 3 bases and J gave up 0 bases; unmatched junction bases: 7. The CDR3 length is 16 residues. CDR3 amino acids: CASSWLGQPSTDTQYF. The CDR3 DNA follows: TGTGCCAGCAGCTGGCTGGGACAGCCTAGCACAGATACGCAGTATTTT.

In its sample, this clone was seen once. The chain employs TRBV7-2 and TRBJ1-6, with D perhaps matching TRBD1 (6 bases). Per the germline V gene, CDR1 is SGHTA and CDR2 is FQGNSA. The V end was cut by 6 bases, the J end by 4 bases, with 22 bases between. The CDR3 loop spans 18 amino acids. This chain's CDR3 is CASRTKEAPGQYNSPLHF. In DNA, the CDR3 is TGTGCCAGCAGGACGAAGGAGGCTCCGGGACAATATAATTCACCCCTCCACTTT.

This chain joins TRBV28 and TRBJ1-4; D is unresolved. The germline V and J ends were trimmed by 1 base and 7 bases, with 10 bases remaining between them. Germline assignment: CDR1 MDHEN and CDR2 SYDVKM. This CDR3 has 14 amino acids. The CDR3 loop is CASSLSSGVEKLFF. CDR3 DNA sequence: TGTGCCAGCAGTTTATCCAGCGGGGTTGAAAAACTGTTTTTT.

The genes are TRBV5-4 and TRBJ1-2; D remains unclear. The CDR3 has 12 residues. The germline V and J ends were trimmed by 0 bases and 4 bases, with 4 bases remaining between them. The germline gives CDR1 SGHNT, CDR2 YYREEE (reference sequence). The CDR3 bases are TGTGCCAGCAGCTTGGACAGCTATGGCTACACCTTC. Translated: CASSLDSYGYTF. Supplemented by reference TRBV5-4 and TRBJ1-2, the full variable domain reads ETGVTQSPTHLIKTRGQQVTLRCSSQSGHNTVSWYQQALGQGPQFIFQYYREEENGRGNFPPRFSGLQFPNYSSELNVNALELDDSALYLCASSLDSYGYTFGSGTRLTVV.

The chain carries TRBV5-5 and TRBJ2-2; TRBD2 matches at 7 bases. V gave up 4 bases and J gave up 8 bases; unmatched junction bases: 2. The CDR3 loop spans 12 amino acids. Germline loops: CDR1 SGHKS, CDR2 YYEKEE (reference sequence). CDR3 amino acids: CASSVLAGELFF. The DNA of the CDR3 is TGTGCCAGCAGCGTACTAGCGGGGGAGCTGTTTTTT.

This clone was recorded once. This chain uses TRBV19 with TRBJ2-7; D unresolved. Germline V gene lookup returns CDR1 LNHDA and CDR2 SQIVND (reference sequence). V shed 2 bases and J shed 0 bases, with 11 bases lying between them. This CDR3 has 15 amino acids. The CDR3 coding sequence is TGTGCCAGTAGTATACTTTTCTCAGACTCCTACGAGCAGTACTTC. Protein product: CASSILFSDSYEQYF.